These 15 T cell receptor beta chains were all obtained from the same sample, sequenced in a study of PD-L1 blockade in urothelial cancer. Here immunoSEQ multiplex PCR was the method, and the copy in TCRdb shows in-frame clones only, minus some. The sample has tens of thousands of clones; around 81% are singletons. This sample's time point: pretreatment peripheral blood. This material consisted of PBMCs, taken around atezolizumab (anti-PD-L1) treatment. Source of these receptors: a man aged 70 or older with urothelial cancer.

The chain recombines TRBV10-3 with TRBJ1-5; TRBD1 might be the D (5 bases). CDR1 and CDR2 from the germline V gene are ENHRY and SYGVKD. The CDR3 totals 13 residues. With 2 bases removed from V and 7 bases from J, the gap between germline ends came to 9 bases. The DNA for the CDR3 is TGTGCCATCAGTGAGGACAGTGGCCAGCCCCAGCATTTT. It yields the protein CAISEDSGQPQHF.

This chain connects TRBV7-2 to TRBJ1-1; D might be TRBD1 (5 bases). V lost 3 bases to trimming and J lost 6 bases, with 17 bases between them. Germline CDR1 SGHTA, CDR2 FQGNSA. The CDR3 sequence is 15 residues long. In DNA form, the CDR3 reads TGTGCCAGCAGCTTCGCCCGGGCCTGGGGCGCTGAAGCTTTCTTT. Residues: CASSFARAWGAEAFF.

V usage is TRBV2 and J usage is TRBJ2-5; TRBD2 matches at 15 bases. Germline assignment: CDR1 SNHLY and CDR2 FYNNEI. V shed 2 bases, J shed 4 bases, and the junction held 5 bases outside the gene matches. The CDR3 runs to 17 residues. DNA of the CDR3: TGTGCCAGCAGTGAATGGGGACTAGCGGGAGGTCGAGAGACCCAGTACTTC. As protein: CASSEWGLAGGRETQYF.

V usage is TRBV2 and J usage is TRBJ2-1; D might be TRBD2 (6 bases). With 4 bases removed from V and 7 bases from J, the gap between germline ends came to 17 bases. The germline CDR1 and CDR2 sequences are SNHLY and FYNNEI. The CDR3 runs 15 residues. CDR3 in amino acids: CASSGGLTGENEQFF. The DNA of the CDR3 is TGTGCCAGCAGTGGGGGACTGACGGGAGAAAATGAGCAGTTCTTC. Based on the CDR3 plus reference TRBV2 and TRBJ2-1, the full variable domain is EPEVTQTPSHQVTQMGQEVILRCVPISNHLYFYWYRQILGQKVEFLVSFYNNEISEKSEIFDDQFSVERPDGSNFTLKIRSTKLEDSAMYFCASSGGLTGENEQFFGPGTRLTVL.

This chain joins TRBV7-9 and TRBJ2-7, with TRBD2 matching 8 bases. Germline assignment: CDR1 SEHNR and CDR2 FQNEAQ (reference sequence). This CDR3 region has 14 residues. V gave up 3 bases and J gave up 4 bases; unmatched junction bases: 5. The CDR3 nucleotides read TGTGCCAGCAGCTTCAGGACTAGCCCTTACGAGCAGTACTTC. Translated, it gives CASSFRTSPYEQYF.

CDR3 sequence: CASSESLSGIHEQFF. The CDR3 DNA sequence: TGTGCCAGCAGCGAAAGTTTGTCGGGTATCCATGAGCAGTTCTTC. This sequence joins TRBV7-3 and TRBJ2-1; D remains ambiguous. This CDR3 is 15 amino acids long. Deletions cut 5 bases from V and 8 bases from J, with 19 bases between. In germline, CDR1 is SGHTA, CDR2 FQGTGA.

The V call is TRBV7-2, the J call TRBJ2-2; the match to TRBD2 covers 10 bases. Germline V gene data show CDR1 as SGHTA and CDR2 as FQGNSA. Trimming cost V 5 bases and J 1 base; bases outside gene matches: 4. There are 16 residues in the CDR3. The CDR3 loop is CASSPGTSVNTGELFF. The CDR3 DNA reads as TGTGCCAGCAGCCCCGGGACTAGCGTGAACACCGGGGAGCTGTTTTTT.

This clone was counted between two and nine times. The genes are TRBV14 and TRBJ1-1; D remains unclear. From germline, CDR1 is SGHDN and CDR2 FVKESK. The CDR3 runs 14 residues. With 1 base removed from V and 10 bases from J, the gap between germline ends came to 16 bases. This chain's CDR3 is CASSQGQSYPGAFF. Here the CDR3 DNA reads TGTGCCAGCAGCCAAGGGCAGAGTTATCCAGGAGCTTTCTTT.

J is TRBJ1-2 and V is TRBV28; tentatively, D is TRBD1 (5 bases). Deletions cut 3 bases from V and 4 bases from J, with 12 bases between. There are 14 residues in the CDR3. Germline values: CDR1 MDHEN, CDR2 SYDVKM. CDR3: CASSFGRGSYGYTF. The CDR3 region has the DNA TGTGCCAGCAGTTTTGGGAGGGGTTCCTATGGCTACACCTTC.

This clone was seen only once. The genes are TRBV5-1 and TRBJ1-1; D is ambiguous. This CDR3 has 15 residues. Germline V lookup: CDR1 SGHRS, CDR2 YFSETQ. The germline V and J ends were trimmed by 0 bases and 1 base, with 10 bases remaining between them. CDR3: CASSLDARKNTEAFF. In DNA, the CDR3 is TGCGCCAGCAGCTTGGACGCCAGGAAGAACACTGAAGCTTTCTTT.

The DNA for the CDR3 is TGTGCCAGCAGGACCGGGACAGGGGGCATGGATGGCTACACCTTC. Translating it yields CASRTGTGGMDGYTF. The V gene is TRBV28, the J gene TRBJ1-2, with 12 bases identical to TRBD1. The CDR3 spans 15 residues. The germline CDR1 and CDR2 sequences are MDHEN and SYDVKM. Trimming removed 6 bases from V and 6 bases from J; junction bases left unmatched: 8.

Here the CDR3 reads CASSLGGSGTDTQYF. The CDR3 nucleotides read TGCGCCAGCAGCCTAGGCGGGAGCGGCACAGATACGCAGTATTTT. The chain combines TRBV5-1 with TRBJ2-3; 7 bases line up with TRBD2. Germline CDR1 and CDR2: SGHRS and YFSETQ. There are 15 residues in the CDR3. V was pared by 4 bases and J by 1 base, with 6 bases of the junction left unmatched.

This clone occurred a few times. The rearrangement uses TRBV18 and TRBJ1-2; TRBD1 agrees at 10 bases. Losses at the gene ends were 2 bases for V and 3 bases for J; bases not matched to a gene: 3. This CDR3 is built from 15 residues. The germline CDR1 and CDR2 sequences are KGHSH and LQKENI. The CDR3 spells CASSPRTGGDYGYTF. The DNA of the CDR3 is TGTGCCAGCTCACCAAGGACAGGGGGGGACTATGGCTACACCTTC.

The chain joins TRBV28 to TRBJ1-2; D may be TRBD1 (6 bases). The V end lost 6 bases, the J end lost 2 bases, and 16 bases lay between the germline ends. Germline assignment: CDR1 MDHEN and CDR2 SYDVKM. The CDR3 is 15 amino acids. As DNA, the CDR3 is TGTGCCAGCAGCCAAGGGGGGGCGGAGAACTATGGCTACACCTTC. Residues: CASSQGGAENYGYTF.

This clone appeared a single time. The chain uses TRBV11-3 and TRBJ2-5, with TRBD2 identical over 9 bases. V lost 4 bases, J lost 4 bases, and 1 base stayed unmatched. Germline V CDR1 and CDR2: SGHNT, YENEEA. The CDR3 is 13 amino acids. As DNA, the CDR3 is TGTGCCAGCAGCTCGACTAGCGGAGAGACCCAGTACTTC. It translates to CASSSTSGETQYF.